A single sample is the source of the 9 T cell receptor beta chains below, sequenced in a study of identical twins. TCRdb itself ran the 5' RACE reads through MiXCR, one entry per CDR3 protein. The sample holds about 550,000 distinct CDR3 sequences, about a fifth seen once. These data are also associated with another study on yellow fever vaccine responses in identical twins.

The sample consisted of CD4+ T cells sorted from blood. All receptors derive from a woman aged 18-35 years in good health.

The V call is TRBV7-9, the J call TRBJ2-2; D is perhaps TRBD1 (6 bases). Trimming took off 5 bases at V and 6 bases at J, with 16 bases between the two ends. The CDR3 is 15 amino acids. Per germline, CDR1 SEHNR and CDR2 FQNEAQ (reference sequence). The CDR3 loop is CASSPKQGYSGELFF. In DNA form, the CDR3 reads TGTGCCAGCAGCCCCAAACAGGGTTATTCCGGGGAGCTGTTTTTT.

The CDR3 here is CASSAGTATNQPQHF. DNA for the CDR3: TGTGCCAGTAGTGCCGGGACAGCTACGAATCAGCCCCAGCATTTT. The J gene is TRBJ1-5, the V gene TRBV12-3 or TRBV12-4; 7 positions match TRBD1. There are 15 residues in the CDR3. Germline trimming cut 9 bases from V and 4 bases from J; bases unmatched to any gene: 12.

The chain links TRBV3-1 to TRBJ2-3; D is ambiguous. CDR3 length: 15 residues. Per germline, CDR1 LGHDT and CDR2 YNNKEL (reference sequence). The germline V and J ends were trimmed by 2 bases and 4 bases, with 13 bases remaining between them. The DNA of the CDR3 is TGTGCCAGCAGCCAACCGGGCTCGAAGCCAGATACGCAGTATTTT. Protein: CASSQPGSKPDTQYF.

V usage is TRBV28 and J usage is TRBJ1-2, with a weak D call TRBD1 (6 bases). The germline gives CDR1 MDHEN, CDR2 SYDVKM. The V end was cut by 8 bases, the J end by 4 bases, with 20 bases between. The CDR3 totals 15 residues. This CDR3 is CASGVRTVGSYGYTF. In DNA, the CDR3 is TGTGCCAGCGGGGTCCGGACAGTGGGCAGCTATGGCTACACCTTC.

This clonotype was observed a handful of times. This sequence joins TRBV20-1 and TRBJ2-3; D may be TRBD1 (5 bases). Trimming took off 5 bases at V and 4 bases at J, with 13 bases between the two ends. This CDR3 region has 13 residues. The germline CDR1 and CDR2 sequences are DFQATT and SNEGSKA (reference sequence). CDR3 nucleotide sequence: TGCAGTGCTGGATACAGGCCCCCAGATACGCAGTATTTT. This translates into CSAGYRPPDTQYF.

The chain employs TRBV28 and TRBJ2-2; maybe TRBD2 (6 bases). The V and J ends lost 3 bases and 0 bases respectively, with 20 bases between them. CDR1 is MDHEN and CDR2 is SYDVKM in the germline V gene. CDR3 length: 19 residues. The CDR3 region is CASSFPGVGGVPNTGELFF. Written as DNA, the CDR3 is TGTGCCAGCAGTTTTCCAGGAGTGGGGGGAGTCCCGAACACCGGGGAGCTGTTTTTT.

This clonotype was observed a handful of times. The chain couples TRBV5-1 to TRBJ2-2; 7 bases align to TRBD1. CDR3 length equals 13 residues. V lost 9 bases to trimming and J lost 3 bases; unmatched junction nucleotides: 5. Germline V CDR1 and CDR2: SGHRS, YFSETQ. The CDR3 spells CANRQGDTGELFF. The CDR3 region has the DNA TGCGCCAACAGACAGGGCGACACCGGGGAGCTGTTTTTT.

This chain uses TRBV27 with TRBJ1-1; unclear D gene. The CDR3 runs 14 residues. The germline V gene has CDR1 MNHEY and CDR2 SMNVEV (reference sequence). Trimming stripped 5 bases from V and 6 bases from J, with 16 bases between. The CDR3 DNA follows: TGTGCCAGCAGTCTCTCTGGGCACGGGGCTGAAGCTTTCTTT. It translates to CASSLSGHGAEAFF.

This clonotype showed up just a few times. The V gene is TRBV20-1, the J gene TRBJ2-5; D remains unclear. Trimming removed 7 bases from V and 5 bases from J, with 8 bases in between. The CDR3 covers 10 residues. Germline V lookup: CDR1 DFQATT, CDR2 SNEGSKA (reference sequence). The CDR3 region is CSGRAETQYF. In nucleotides, the CDR3 is TGCAGTGGTAGGGCGGAGACCCAGTACTTC.